This passage covers 27 T cell receptor beta chains from one sample sequenced in a study of blood T cell repertoires in COVID-19. This table comes from immunoSEQ multiplex PCR, and its TCRdb copy is limited to in-frame clones, with some not included. The sample lists 90,000 or so clones, approximately 86% occurring once. Specimen: peripheral blood. These receptors all come from a man older than 75 with active or convalescent COVID-19.

V gene TRBV28 combines with J gene TRBJ1-1, with D perhaps TRBD1 (6 bases). CDR1 MDHEN and CDR2 SYDVKM come from the germline V gene. Trimming took off 5 bases at V and 2 bases at J, with 12 bases between the two ends. The CDR3 runs to 14 residues. Here the CDR3 DNA reads TGTGCCAGCAGTCAACAGGGAATAAACACTGAAGCTTTCTTT. It codes for CASSQQGINTEAFF.

This rearrangement joins TRBV6-2 or TRBV6-3 to TRBJ1-6; D is unresolved. V was trimmed by 2 bases and J by 10 bases, leaving 18 bases between them. The germline V gene has CDR1 MNHEY and CDR2 SVGEGT. CDR3 length equals 16 residues. The CDR3: CASSYGRGPRGSPLHF. The CDR3 DNA is TGTGCCAGCAGTTACGGGCGGGGTCCTCGAGGATCACCCCTCCACTTT.

The V call is TRBV6-6, the J call TRBJ1-5, with D perhaps TRBD1 (5 bases). Deletions cut 8 bases from V and 4 bases from J, with 9 bases between. From germline, CDR1 is MNHNY and CDR2 SVGAGI (reference sequence). The CDR3 sequence is 12 residues long. The CDR3 DNA reads TGTGCCAGCGCCGGGGGGAATCAGCCCCAGCATTTT. Its protein is CASAGGNQPQHF.

The V gene is TRBV5-6, the J gene TRBJ2-3; maybe TRBD1 (6 bases). CDR3 length: 14 amino acids. Germline CDR1 reads SGHDT; CDR2 reads YYEEEE. Trimming removed 4 bases at V and 3 bases at J, with 12 bases between. DNA for the CDR3: TGTGCCAGCAGCCCCAGGGGACGGACAGATACGCAGTATTTT. This codes for CASSPRGRTDTQYF.

This clone has only one observation. The chain has TRBV25-1 and TRBJ1-2; 7 nucleotides agree with TRBD1. This CDR3 contains 15 residues. Germline V lookup: CDR1 MGHDK, CDR2 SYGVNS. Losses at the gene ends were 3 bases for V and 7 bases for J; bases not matched to a gene: 11. Here the CDR3 DNA reads TGTGCCAGCAGTGAGGGGGGACGGGACAGTTCTGGCTACACCTTC. Translating gives CASSEGGRDSSGYTF.

The chain employs TRBV3-1 (or the pseudogene TRBV3-2) and TRBJ1-4; D is unresolved. There are 12 residues in the CDR3. Germline V lookup: CDR1 LGHDT, CDR2 YNNKEL (reference sequence). Trimming pared 0 bases from V and 8 bases from J, leaving 4 bases between. In DNA form, the CDR3 reads TGTGCCAGCAGCCAAGACAGAGAAAAACTGTTTTTT. Translation gives CASSQDREKLFF.

The V gene is TRBV5-1, the J gene TRBJ1-2; D is ambiguous. V dropped 3 bases and J dropped 0 bases, with 9 bases sitting between them. The CDR3 runs 14 residues. Germline-derived CDR1 and CDR2 are SGHRS and YFSETQ. Written as DNA, the CDR3 is TGCGCCAGCAGCTCGTCGGGAGCTAACTATGGCTACACCTTC. Amino acid sequence: CASSSSGANYGYTF.

The J gene is TRBJ2-1, the V gene TRBV4-3; TRBD2 is a possible D gene (6 bases). This CDR3 has 13 amino acids. Germline V gives CDR1 LGHNA, CDR2 YSLEER. Between the trimmed V and J ends, which lost 0 bases and 8 bases, there was a span of 8 bases. CDR3: CASSQELADEQFF. The CDR3 DNA is TGCGCCAGCAGCCAAGAACTAGCCGATGAGCAGTTCTTC.

The rearrangement uses TRBV5-1 and TRBJ1-5; a possible D gene is TRBD1 (5 bases). Germline CDR1 reads SGHRS; CDR2 reads YFSETQ. This CDR3 is built from 15 residues. V gave up 0 bases and J gave up 0 bases, with 7 bases separating them. CDR3: CASSLGQPSNQPQHF. The CDR3 DNA reads TGCGCCAGCAGCTTGGGACAGCCTAGCAATCAGCCCCAGCATTTT.

V is TRBV15 and J is TRBJ1-6; D remains unclear. The CDR3 is 15 residues long. Germline lookup yields CDR1 LNHNV and CDR2 YYDKDF (reference sequence). Deletions cut 1 base from V and 5 bases from J, with 9 bases between. This chain's CDR3 is CATSRAAGNNSPLHF. CDR3 nucleotide sequence: TGTGCCACCAGCAGAGCCGCGGGGAATAATTCACCCCTCCACTTT.

The chain carries TRBV28 and TRBJ2-7; 8 positions match TRBD1. Unmatched junction bases numbered 6, after V lost 5 bases and J lost 6 bases. The CDR3 totals 13 residues. Germline V CDR1 and CDR2: MDHEN, SYDVKM. In nucleotides, the CDR3 is TGTGCCAGCAGTACACCAGGGGGCGGCGAGCAGTACTTC. Translating it yields CASSTPGGGEQYF.

This chain connects TRBV21-1 to TRBJ1-5; the tabulated D call, TRBD1, remains unverified against the DNA. TRBV21-1 is listed as a pseudogene. This CDR3 spans 17 amino acids. CDR3: CASSKVIGQASNQPQHF. As DNA, the CDR3 is TGTGCCAGCAGCAAAGTGATCGGACAGGCCAGCAATCAGCCCCAGCATTTT.

This rearrangement joins TRBV27 to TRBJ1-4; 7 positions match TRBD1. Germline V CDR1 and CDR2: MNHEY, SMNVEV (reference sequence). The CDR3 contains 16 residues. Losses at the gene ends were 8 bases for V and 3 bases for J; bases not matched to a gene: 12. The CDR3 loop is CASRMTGNHPNEKLFF. CDR3 coding DNA: TGTGCCAGCCGTATGACAGGGAACCATCCTAATGAAAAACTGTTTTTT.

As for this clone: This sample also contains other DNA sequences that code for the same CDR3. The chain links TRBV10-3 to TRBJ1-4; 9 bases match TRBD1. The CDR3 has 15 residues. Germline trimming cut 3 bases from V and 7 bases from J; bases unmatched to any gene: 6. The germline V gene has CDR1 ENHRY and CDR2 SYGVKD. The CDR3 here is CAISDPGQGREKLFF. In DNA form, the CDR3 reads TGTGCCATCAGTGATCCGGGACAGGGTCGTGAAAAACTGTTTTTT.

The chain combines TRBV19 with TRBJ1-5; the D gene is possibly TRBD1 (5 bases). Germline CDR1 reads LNHDA; CDR2 reads SQIVND (reference sequence). Trimming removed 3 bases from V and 6 bases from J, with 9 bases in between. This CDR3 contains 13 residues. CDR3 in DNA: TGTGCCAGTAGTATTAGGGGAGGTCAGCCCCAGCATTTT. Protein product: CASSIRGGQPQHF.

The genes are TRBV4-2 and TRBJ2-2; D might be TRBD2 (5 bases). Germline lookup yields CDR1 LGHNA and CDR2 YNFKEQ. The V and J ends lost 1 base and 1 base respectively, with 10 bases between them. The CDR3 is made up of 16 amino acids. CDR3 bases: TGTGCCAGCAGCCAAGTACGGGGAGTGAACACCGGGGAGCTGTTTTTT. Translating it yields CASSQVRGVNTGELFF.

The rearrangement joins TRBV11-2 to TRBJ2-1, with 9 bases lining up with TRBD2. The germline CDR1 and CDR2 sequences are SGHAT and FQNNGV. The CDR3 totals 12 residues. V shed 3 bases and J 15 bases; nucleotides not matched to a gene: 6. The CDR3: CASSFQLAGLFF. For the CDR3, the DNA is TGTGCCAGCAGCTTCCAACTAGCGGGCTTGTTCTTC.

V usage is TRBV19 and J usage is TRBJ2-7; TRBD1 aligns across 7 bases. V shed 5 bases, J shed 6 bases, and the junction held 13 bases outside the gene matches. Germline V CDR1 and CDR2: LNHDA, SQIVND (reference sequence). This CDR3 has 15 residues. In nucleotides, the CDR3 is TGTGCCAGTAGTCCGGCCGGGCACGGGACAGCCGAGCAGTACTTC. Its translation is CASSPAGHGTAEQYF.

The CDR3 nucleotides read TGCGCCAGCAGCACCGGGACAGGGGGCCTTGAAAAACTGTTTTTT. Translating it yields CASSTGTGGLEKLFF. The genes are TRBV5-1 and TRBJ1-4; 12 positions agree with TRBD1. The junction had 5 bases not matched to a gene; V was cut back by 4 bases and J by 7 bases. Germline V gives CDR1 SGHRS, CDR2 YFSETQ. CDR3 length: 15 residues.

This chain connects TRBV14 to TRBJ2-7, with D hard to call. With 3 bases removed from V and 0 bases from J, the gap between germline ends came to 12 bases. CDR1 is SGHDN, CDR2 FVKESK, per germline. The CDR3 has 15 amino acids. The CDR3 here is CASSHGPGSSYEQYF. CDR3 in DNA: TGTGCCAGCAGCCATGGGCCTGGGTCCTCCTACGAGCAGTACTTC.

The V gene is TRBV15, the J gene TRBJ2-3; D not certain. Trimming cost V 0 bases and J 0 bases, with 10 bases left between them. The CDR3 totals 16 residues. CDR1 is LNHNV, CDR2 YYDKDF, per germline (reference sequence). The CDR3 loop reads CATSRDLVVSTDTQYF. The DNA for the CDR3 is TGTGCCACCAGCAGAGATCTAGTAGTTAGCACAGATACGCAGTATTTT.

This clone was seen only once. The V and J genes are TRBV12-3 or TRBV12-4 and TRBJ1-3, with a weak D call TRBD1 (5 bases). The CDR3 loop spans 13 amino acids. Between the trimmed V and J ends, which lost 3 bases and 5 bases, there was a span of 8 bases. For the CDR3, the DNA is TGTGCCAGCAGTTTGAACAGGCGAAACACCATATATTTT. Translated, it gives CASSLNRRNTIYF.

The V gene is TRBV5-8, the J gene TRBJ1-5, with D unclear. The CDR3 sequence is 13 residues long. V lost 0 bases to trimming and J lost 4 bases, with 5 bases between them. CDR1 and CDR2 (germline): SGHTS, YDEGEE. The chain's CDR3 is CASSLGQNQPQHF. The CDR3, as DNA: TGTGCCAGCAGCTTGGGGCAGAATCAGCCCCAGCATTTT.

V gene TRBV5-4 combines with J gene TRBJ2-1; D remains unclear. V dropped 2 bases and J dropped 4 bases, with 7 bases sitting between them. Germline CDR1 and CDR2: SGHNT and YYREEE (reference sequence). The CDR3 loop spans 13 amino acids. CDR3 region: CASSFSGYNEQFF. CDR3 coding DNA: TGTGCCAGCAGCTTTTCGGGTTACAATGAGCAGTTCTTC.

This sequence joins TRBV7-2 and TRBJ1-5; TRBD1 might be the D (6 bases). CDR1 and CDR2 (germline): SGHTA, FQGNSA. The CDR3 has 16 amino acids. Trimming took 5 bases from V and 3 from J, leaving 17 bases between them. CDR3 in DNA: TGTGCCAGCAGCCCCCTAATCAGGGGCCTCAATCAGCCCCAGCATTTT. Translating gives CASSPLIRGLNQPQHF.

This sequence joins TRBV5-1 and TRBJ2-7; D is unclear. V was pared by 0 bases and J by 3 bases, with 13 bases between. Germline values: CDR1 SGHRS, CDR2 YFSETQ. This CDR3 has 15 residues. This CDR3 is CASSLGSQLDYEQYF. Written as DNA, the CDR3 is TGCGCCAGCAGCTTGGGTTCACAGTTAGACTACGAGCAGTACTTC.

V is TRBV18 and J is TRBJ2-3; D is undetermined. V gave up 5 bases and J gave up 0 bases, with 9 bases separating them. This CDR3 spans 14 amino acids. CDR1 is KGHSH, CDR2 LQKENI, per germline. CDR3 bases: TGTGCCAGCTCAAGATTTCAGAGCACAGATACGCAGTATTTT. It encodes CASSRFQSTDTQYF.